These 28 T cell receptor beta chains share one sample of origin, sequenced in a study of blood T cell repertoires in COVID-19. The method was immunoSEQ multiplex PCR; TCRdb's version includes in-frame clones alone and lacks a portion of them. The table has about 200,000 clones, about 85% seen once. The sample taken for sequencing was peripheral blood. The source is an elderly woman with acute or convalescent COVID-19.

The CDR3 DNA sequence: TGTGCCAGCAGTTTCGGTTGGGAGAACCTTTACGAGCAGTACTTC. Translating gives CASSFGWENLYEQYF. This chain joins TRBV6-2 or TRBV6-3 and TRBJ2-7; D is perhaps TRBD2 (5 bases). Germline CDR1 is MNHEY and CDR2 is SVGEGT. V lost 4 bases and J 4 bases, leaving 17 bases between the germline ends. CDR3 length: 15 residues.

The gene calls are TRBV11-1 and TRBJ2-5, with TRBD2 matching 7 bases. Germline-derived CDR1 and CDR2 are SGHAT and FQDESV (reference sequence). The CDR3 runs to 14 residues. Losses at the gene ends were 0 bases for V and 6 bases for J; bases not matched to a gene: 4. This CDR3 is CASSLAGGRQTQYF. CDR3 coding DNA: TGTGCCAGCAGCTTAGCGGGAGGGAGACAGACCCAGTACTTC.

The rearrangement links TRBV6-5 to TRBJ2-3, with a tentative D call TRBD2 (6 bases). The germline gives CDR1 MNHEY, CDR2 SVGAGI. The ends were cut back, 9 bases at V and 0 bases at J, with 16 bases in the middle. The CDR3 consists of 15 residues. In DNA form, the CDR3 reads TGTGCCAGTTTCGGAGGGCCGAAAAGCACAGATACGCAGTATTTT. Translation: CASFGGPKSTDTQYF.

The V gene is TRBV3-1 (or the pseudogene TRBV3-2), the J gene TRBJ2-5; 10 bases are shared with TRBD2. Germline CDR1 is LGHDT and CDR2 is YNNKEL (reference sequence). There are 17 residues in the CDR3. J gave up 1 base and V 4 bases, and 9 bases lay outside the gene matches. CDR3 DNA sequence: TGTGCCAGCAGCCCCCCCGGACTAGCGGCCGGCCAAGAGACCCAGTACTTC. This encodes CASSPPGLAAGQETQYF.

J is TRBJ2-5 and V is TRBV28; a possible D gene is TRBD1 (5 bases). Per germline, CDR1 MDHEN and CDR2 SYDVKM. This CDR3 is built from 13 residues. V was clipped by 5 bases and J by 3 bases, with 10 bases between them. CDR3 DNA sequence: TGTGCCAGCAGTAGGGGCAGGGAAGAGACCCAGTACTTC. As protein: CASSRGREETQYF.

The rearrangement uses TRBV28 and TRBJ1-5, with 8 bases that match TRBD1. The ends lost 7 bases at V and 6 bases at J; junction bases unmatched: 11. Germline V lookup: CDR1 MDHEN, CDR2 SYDVKM. CDR3 length equals 15 residues. As DNA, the CDR3 is TGTGCCAGCACCGTGAACACAGGGGGAGGTCAGCCCCAGCATTTT. It yields the protein CASTVNTGGGQPQHF.

This clone showed up just once. The chain joins TRBV9 to TRBJ1-1, with 10 bases matching TRBD1. From germline, CDR1 is SGDLS and CDR2 YYNGEE. The ends lost 3 bases at V and 6 bases at J; junction bases unmatched: 8. CDR3 length equals 15 residues. CDR3 protein: CASSGRDRGAAEAFF. In DNA form, the CDR3 reads TGTGCCAGCAGCGGAAGGGACAGGGGAGCGGCTGAAGCTTTCTTT.

The chain couples TRBV4-3 to TRBJ2-3; D is uncertain. V lost 1 base and J 8 bases, leaving 13 bases between the germline ends. Germline-derived CDR1 and CDR2 are LGHNA and YSLEER. This CDR3 contains 14 residues. CDR3 coding DNA: TGCGCCAGCAGCCAAGTCGTCTTCTCCTCTACGCAGTATTTT. Amino acids: CASSQVVFSSTQYF.

This clone has only one observation. The chain employs TRBV6-5 and TRBJ2-7; the D gene is possibly TRBD2 (6 bases). The germline CDR1 and CDR2 sequences are MNHEY and SVGAGI. The V gene lost 5 bases and the J gene lost 2 bases, with 16 bases spanning the gap. This CDR3 is built from 15 residues. CDR3 amino acids: CASSLSWGRTYEQYF. The CDR3 DNA is TGTGCCAGCAGTCTCTCTTGGGGGAGGACCTACGAGCAGTACTTC.

J is TRBJ1-1 and V is TRBV12-3 or TRBV12-4, with no clear D. This CDR3 region has 12 residues. V lost 5 bases and J lost 4, with 8 bases in between. The CDR3 sequence: CASSREATEAFF. The CDR3 region has the DNA TGTGCCAGCAGTCGGGAGGCCACTGAAGCTTTCTTT.

V usage is TRBV5-1 and J usage is TRBJ2-5; maybe TRBD2 (6 bases). Trimming stripped 4 bases from V and 0 bases from J, with 13 bases between. The CDR3 runs to 15 residues. Germline V gene sequence: CDR1 SGHRS, CDR2 YFSETQ. CDR3 in DNA: TGCGCCAGCAGCGGAAGGGCTAGCGACCAAGAGACCCAGTACTTC. As protein: CASSGRASDQETQYF. Filled out from reference TRBV5-1 and TRBJ2-5, the complete variable domain reads KAGVTQTPRYLIKTRGQQVTLSCSPISGHRSVSWYQQTPGQGLQFLFEYFSETQRNKGNFPGRFSGRQFSNSRSEMNVSTLELGDSALYLCASSGRASDQETQYFGPGTRLLVL.

The CDR3, as DNA: TGTGCCAGCAGCAACGGTTTCCGGGACAGCTACTACGAGCAGTACTTC. Amino acid sequence: CASSNGFRDSYYEQYF. The chain employs TRBV2 and TRBJ2-7; 7 bases map to TRBD1. The V gene's germline CDR1 is SNHLY and CDR2 FYNNEI. Trimming took 6 bases from V and 3 from J; bases not matched to a gene: 14. The CDR3 consists of 16 residues.

The gene calls are TRBV7-8 and TRBJ1-3, with TRBD1 matching 8 bases. In germline, CDR1 is SGHVS, CDR2 FQNEAQ. The V gene end was trimmed by 1 base and the J gene end by 1 base; junction bases not matched to a gene: 3. There are 16 residues in the CDR3. The CDR3 nucleotides are TGTGCCAGCAGCTTAGAGGGACAGGCGTCTGGAAACACCATATATTTT. It translates to CASSLEGQASGNTIYF.

The chain joins TRBV4-2 to TRBJ2-3; D is perhaps TRBD2 (6 bases). The CDR3 is 15 amino acids. From germline, CDR1 is LGHNA and CDR2 YNFKEQ. Between the trimmed V and J ends, which lost 2 bases and 0 bases, there was a span of 9 bases. CDR3 amino acids: CASSQLSGSTDTQYF. CDR3 DNA: TGTGCCAGCAGCCAATTGAGCGGGAGCACAGATACGCAGTATTTT.

This clone was counted between two and nine times. The gene calls are TRBV4-2 and TRBJ1-2, with 10 bases matching TRBD1. The CDR3 has 16 amino acids. V shed 3 bases, J shed 4 bases, and the junction held 8 bases outside the gene matches. Germline CDR1 LGHNA, CDR2 YNFKEQ. CDR3 loop: CASSHSGTGASYGYTF. In DNA form, the CDR3 reads TGTGCCAGCAGCCATTCCGGGACAGGGGCAAGCTATGGCTACACCTTC.

This clone was seen a few times. The V call is TRBV2, the J call TRBJ2-5; 8 bases match TRBD2. Germline trimming cut 4 bases from V and 1 base from J; bases unmatched to any gene: 8. The CDR3 contains 16 residues. Germline V gives CDR1 SNHLY, CDR2 FYNNEI. The CDR3 is CASSGGLTSAQETQYF. CDR3 in DNA: TGTGCCAGCAGTGGGGGCTTGACTAGCGCCCAAGAGACCCAGTACTTC.

In DNA, the CDR3 is TGTGCCAGCAGTGACCTACTGGACAGTCGGGATCAGCCCCAGCATTTT. Translation: CASSDLLDSRDQPQHF. This chain joins TRBV6-4 and TRBJ1-5; D is possibly TRBD1 (6 bases). The V gene lost 2 bases and the J gene lost 5 bases, with 16 bases spanning the gap. Per germline, CDR1 MRHNA and CDR2 SNTAGT. The CDR3 has 16 residues.

This clone was found a few times. The V call is TRBV5-6, the J call TRBJ1-5, with 7 bases matching TRBD1. The germline V gene has CDR1 SGHDT and CDR2 YYEEEE. This CDR3 has 17 amino acids. V lost 3 bases to trimming and J lost 4 bases; unmatched junction nucleotides: 13. CDR3 in amino acids: CASSSLTRGSRNQPQHF. In DNA, the CDR3 is TGTGCCAGCAGCTCGCTCACCAGGGGGAGTCGGAATCAGCCCCAGCATTTT.

V gene TRBV7-2 combines with J gene TRBJ1-1; D is undetermined. CDR3 length equals 14 residues. Germline V lookup: CDR1 SGHTA, CDR2 FQGNSA. V lost 0 bases to trimming and J lost 2 bases, with 7 bases between them. CDR3: CASSLAQLNTEAFF. The CDR3 coding sequence is TGTGCCAGCAGCTTAGCACAGCTTAACACTGAAGCTTTCTTT.

The V call is TRBV12-3 or TRBV12-4, the J call TRBJ2-7; D remains ambiguous. V was trimmed by 3 bases and J by 12 bases, leaving 12 bases between them. This CDR3 is built from 11 residues. Here the CDR3 DNA reads TGTGCCAGCAGTTTCGAGATTAGTCTGTACTTC. Translating it yields CASSFEISLYF.

The gene calls are TRBV4-1 and TRBJ1-2, with 8 bases matching TRBD1. The CDR3 is 17 residues long. After removal of 5 bases from V and 4 bases from J, the junction contained 15 bases not matched to a gene. Germline CDR1 is MGHRA and CDR2 is YSYEKL. Here the CDR3 DNA reads TGCGCCAGCAGCGTACGAACCGGGACAGGTGGAATCTATGGCTACACCTTC. Its translation: CASSVRTGTGGIYGYTF.

This sequence joins TRBV6-2 or TRBV6-3 and TRBJ1-1; 8 positions agree with TRBD1. This CDR3 region has 14 residues. CDR1 and CDR2 (germline): MNHEY, SVGEGT. J gave up 8 bases and V 3 bases, and 8 bases lay outside the gene matches. In DNA, the CDR3 is TGTGCCAGCAGTTATCAAGGGACAGGCGGGGAAGCTTTCTTT. The encoded protein is CASSYQGTGGEAFF.

This clone was seen just once. The rearrangement joins TRBV18 to TRBJ2-3; D perhaps matches TRBD2 (6 bases). The CDR3 is 14 amino acids. Trimming took off 6 bases at V and 4 bases at J, with 14 bases between the two ends. The germline V gene has CDR1 KGHSH and CDR2 LQKENI. The CDR3 coding sequence is TGTGCCAGCTCGGGGCTCGGAGGGTCAGATACGCAGTATTTT. This codes for CASSGLGGSDTQYF.

The rearrangement links TRBV19 to TRBJ1-1; 8 nucleotides align to TRBD1. V lost 2 bases to trimming and J lost 4 bases; unmatched junction nucleotides: 6. The CDR3 totals 15 residues. Germline assignment: CDR1 LNHDA and CDR2 SQIVND (reference sequence). The CDR3 DNA follows: TGTGCCAGTAGTATAACTCACAGGGGGGGCACTGAAGCTTTCTTT. Protein product: CASSITHRGGTEAFF.

The chain uses TRBV7-8 and TRBJ2-1; tentatively, D is TRBD2 (5 bases). Germline V gene sequence: CDR1 SGHVS, CDR2 FQNEAQ. Trimming left V 1 base short and J 8 bases short, with 12 bases between. This CDR3 contains 14 residues. Here the CDR3 DNA reads TGTGCCAGCAGCTTAGAGGCGGAGGTGGATGAGCAGTTCTTC. Translated, it gives CASSLEAEVDEQFF.

This rearrangement joins TRBV19 to TRBJ2-2, with 14 bases matching TRBD2. With 4 bases clipped from V and 4 bases from J, the junction kept 11 bases outside the gene matches. Per the germline V gene, CDR1 is LNHDA and CDR2 is SQIVND (reference sequence). The CDR3 is 19 residues long. The CDR3 spells CASSRESGTSGRITGELFF. The DNA for the CDR3 is TGTGCCAGTAGTAGAGAATCCGGGACTAGCGGGAGAATCACCGGGGAGCTGTTTTTT.

The chain carries TRBV5-6 and TRBJ1-2; D call uncertain. V dropped 5 bases and J dropped 5 bases, with 13 bases sitting between them. The CDR3 is 13 amino acids. Germline lookup yields CDR1 SGHDT and CDR2 YYEEEE. The CDR3 is CASSPNSPYGYTF. CDR3 bases: TGTGCCAGCAGTCCTAACAGCCCATATGGCTACACCTTC.

The chain is built from TRBV27 and TRBJ2-1; 9 nucleotides match TRBD1. Germline V lookup: CDR1 MNHEY, CDR2 SMNVEV (reference sequence). The J segment lost 8 bases and the V segment lost 5 bases, leaving 7 bases of the junction unmatched. The CDR3 has 14 residues. The CDR3 nucleotides are TGTGCCAGCAGTGCTACGGGACAGGGCTATGAGCAGTTCTTC. Translation: CASSATGQGYEQFF.